This entry lists 14 T cell receptor beta chains sequenced from one sample in a study of shared clonotypes between healthy human individuals. Clones were sequenced by immunoSEQ multiplex PCR, and TCRdb holds only the in-frame ones, with some missing. The sample holds some 2.3 million clones, 90% to 95% seen once. The sample comprised naive CD4+ T cells from PBMCs. Subset denoted: CD45RA+ positively selected. These receptors came from a man aged 18 to 30 in good health. Some clones in this sample may be carry-over from other donors' samples.

As regards this clone: The sample holds other DNA sequences that translate to the same CDR3. The V call is TRBV4-2, the J call TRBJ2-5; D may be TRBD2 (5 bases). The CDR3 covers 14 residues. Germline V gives CDR1 LGHNA, CDR2 YNFKEQ. V was pared by 0 bases and J by 5 bases, with 10 bases between. In nucleotides, the CDR3 is TGTGCCAGCAGCCAAGAGAGGGTGGGGGAGACCCAGTACTTC. It is translated as CASSQERVGETQYF.

The chain joins TRBV14 to TRBJ2-7; 12 bases line up with TRBD1. CDR1 SGHDN and CDR2 FVKESK come from the germline V gene. After removal of 4 bases from V and 6 bases from J, the junction contained 10 bases not matched to a gene. The CDR3 spans 16 residues. The chain's CDR3 is CASSRISGTGGGEQYF. CDR3 sequence (DNA): TGTGCCAGCAGCCGAATTTCCGGGACAGGGGGCGGCGAGCAGTACTTC.

The CDR3 loop reads CASSLEVGGNTEAFF. Here the CDR3 DNA reads TGTGCCAGCAGCTTAGAGGTAGGGGGGAACACTGAAGCTTTCTTT. This sequence joins TRBV7-6 and TRBJ1-1, with a weak D call TRBD1 (6 bases). This CDR3 comprises 15 residues. CDR1 and CDR2 (germline): SGHVS, FNYEAQ. Trimming took 1 base from V and 1 from J, leaving 10 bases between them.

The chain is built from TRBV7-9 and TRBJ1-2, with D perhaps TRBD1 (5 bases). There are 15 residues in the CDR3. Germline V lookup: CDR1 SEHNR, CDR2 FQNEAQ (reference sequence). V was pared by 4 bases and J by 0 bases, with 12 bases between. The CDR3 DNA is TGTGCCAGCAGCTCCCTGCGGGGCCCTAACTATGGCTACACCTTC. This codes for CASSSLRGPNYGYTF. Complete variable domain (other parts from reference TRBV7-9 and TRBJ1-2): DTGVSQNPRHKITKRGQNVTFRCDPISEHNRLYWYRQTLGQGPEFLTYFQNEAQLEKSRLLSDRFSAERPKGSFSTLEIQRTEQGDSAMYLCASSSLRGPNYGYTFGSGTRLTVV.

The genes are TRBV5-1 and TRBJ1-2, with 7 bases matching TRBD1. Germline V gives CDR1 SGHRS, CDR2 YFSETQ. J was trimmed by 5 bases and V by 0 bases; bases with no gene match: 13. CDR3 length: 17 amino acids. The CDR3 sequence: CASSLVGAEGAGYGYTF. The CDR3 DNA sequence: TGCGCCAGCAGCTTGGTTGGAGCAGAGGGGGCGGGATATGGCTACACCTTC. The whole variable domain, filled in from reference TRBV5-1 and TRBJ1-2, reads KAGVTQTPRYLIKTRGQQVTLSCSPISGHRSVSWYQQTPGQGLQFLFEYFSETQRNKGNFPGRFSGRQFSNSRSEMNVSTLELGDSALYLCASSLVGAEGAGYGYTFGSGTRLTVV.

The chain recombines TRBV27 with TRBJ2-7, with D hard to call. The V gene's germline CDR1 is MNHEY and CDR2 SMNVEV (reference sequence). V gave up 5 bases and J gave up 0 bases, with 14 bases separating them. This CDR3 has 15 amino acids. The CDR3 is CASSPWTAGSYEQYF. In DNA form, the CDR3 reads TGTGCCAGCAGTCCATGGACCGCAGGCTCCTACGAGCAGTACTTC.

The CDR3 sequence: CASSSGSPGAEAFF. The CDR3 DNA sequence: TGTGCCAGCAGCTCGGGCTCCCCGGGGGCTGAAGCTTTCTTT. This chain connects TRBV7-3 to TRBJ1-1; D is possibly TRBD1 (5 bases). In germline, CDR1 is SGHTA, CDR2 FQGTGA. The CDR3 sequence is 14 residues long. Trimming shortened V by 4 bases and J by 6 bases, and 15 bases separated the two germline ends.

The J gene is TRBJ2-1, the V gene TRBV28, with TRBD2 matching 14 bases. Losses at the gene ends were 6 bases for V and 4 bases for J; bases not matched to a gene: 8. Germline V gene sequence: CDR1 MDHEN, CDR2 SYDVKM. This CDR3 contains 17 residues. The CDR3 nucleotides read TGTGCCAGCAGCTCAGGACTAGCGGGAGGACTATACAATGAGCAGTTCTTC. Its protein is CASSSGLAGGLYNEQFF.

The chain is built from TRBV25-1 and TRBJ1-2, with 7 bases fitting TRBD1. The trim removed 1 base at V and 1 base at J, leaving 0 bases unmatched. This CDR3 spans 14 amino acids. CDR1 is MGHDK and CDR2 is SYGVNS in the germline V gene. The chain's CDR3 is CASSEWDSNYGYTF. For the CDR3, the DNA is TGTGCCAGCAGTGAATGGGACAGTAACTATGGCTACACCTTC.

The V and J genes are TRBV4-1 and TRBJ1-1; perhaps TRBD1 as D (6 bases). V gave up 5 bases and J gave up 0 bases, with 19 bases separating them. From germline, CDR1 is MGHRA and CDR2 YSYEKL. This CDR3 spans 17 amino acids. CDR3 loop: CASSVNTGGQVNTEAFF. Here the CDR3 DNA reads TGCGCCAGCAGCGTAAACACTGGGGGCCAAGTGAACACTGAAGCTTTCTTT.

This sequence joins TRBV27 and TRBJ2-7, with TRBD1 identical over 10 bases. CDR3 size: 15 residues. V gave up 4 bases and J gave up 7 bases; unmatched junction bases: 10. Germline values: CDR1 MNHEY, CDR2 SMNVEV (reference sequence). The CDR3: CASSSPGQGMREQYF. In DNA form, the CDR3 reads TGTGCCAGCAGTTCTCCGGGACAGGGGATGCGGGAGCAGTACTTC.

The J gene is TRBJ1-4, the V gene TRBV4-3; unclear D gene. Germline V gene sequence: CDR1 LGHNA, CDR2 YSLEER. This CDR3 contains 15 residues. Trimming took 4 bases from V and 0 from J, leaving 9 bases between them. CDR3 in amino acids: CASSREYATNEKLFF. DNA for the CDR3: TGCGCCAGCAGCCGAGAATATGCAACTAATGAAAAACTGTTTTTT.

This rearrangement joins TRBV9 to TRBJ2-2; TRBD2 agrees at 10 bases. There are 17 residues in the CDR3. V dropped 5 bases and J dropped 5; count of bases not matched to a gene: 12. The germline CDR1 and CDR2 sequences are SGDLS and YYNGEE. Here the CDR3 DNA reads TGTGCCAGCAGTGCTGGGGCTAGCGGGAGTATGACCGGGGAGCTGTTTTTT. Its protein is CASSAGASGSMTGELFF.

The chain employs TRBV18 and TRBJ1-2; tentative D call: TRBD1 (5 bases). The length of the CDR3 is 13 residues. V was trimmed by 0 bases and J by 8 bases, leaving 10 bases between them. Germline V gene lookup returns CDR1 KGHSH and CDR2 LQKENI. The CDR3 DNA reads as TGTGCCAGCTCACCACCGGGGGAATACGGCTACACCTTC. As protein: CASSPPGEYGYTF.